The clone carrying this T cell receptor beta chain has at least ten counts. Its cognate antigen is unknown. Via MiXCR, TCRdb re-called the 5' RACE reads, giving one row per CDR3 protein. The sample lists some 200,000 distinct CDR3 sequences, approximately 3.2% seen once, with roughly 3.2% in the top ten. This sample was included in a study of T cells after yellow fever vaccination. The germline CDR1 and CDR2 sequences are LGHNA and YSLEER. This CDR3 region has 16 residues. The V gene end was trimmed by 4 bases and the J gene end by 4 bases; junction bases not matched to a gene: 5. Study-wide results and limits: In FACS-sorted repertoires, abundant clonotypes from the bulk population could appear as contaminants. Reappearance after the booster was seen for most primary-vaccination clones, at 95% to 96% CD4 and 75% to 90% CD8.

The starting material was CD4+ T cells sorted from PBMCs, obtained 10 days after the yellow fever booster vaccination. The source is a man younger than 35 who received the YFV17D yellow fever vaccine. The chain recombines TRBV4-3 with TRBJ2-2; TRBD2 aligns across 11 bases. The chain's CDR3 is CASSRLAGGPTGELFF. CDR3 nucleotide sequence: TGCGCCAGCAGCCGGCTAGCGGGGGGACCCACCGGGGAGCTGTTTTTT.